The text below deals with one T cell receptor beta chain. Other nucleotide sequences in the sample specify the same CDR3. Trimming left V 3 bases short and J 1 base short, with 6 bases between. There are 13 residues in the CDR3. CDR1 KGHSH and CDR2 LQKENI come from the germline V gene. These data belong to a study of blood T cell repertoires in COVID-19. About the research overall: Sources were T cells, B-cell-depleted T cells, or PBMCs; the material itself was cDNA or gDNA.

Measured with immunoSEQ multiplex PCR; TCRdb has only the in-frame clones, and not every one. The repertoire holds some 180,000 clones, with approximately 90% as singletons. This sequence was found in a man aged 45-65 years with COVID-19, enrolled during active disease. The chain combines TRBV18 with TRBJ1-1; D ambiguous. Source material: peripheral blood. For the CDR3, the DNA is TGTGCCAGCTCACCTACAGAGAACACTGAAGCTTTCTTT. Translation gives CASSPTENTEAFF. The variable domain in full, with the rest retrieved from reference TRBV18 and TRBJ1-1, is NAGVMQNPRHLVRRRGQEARLRCSPMKGHSHVYWYRQLPEEGLKFMVYLQKENIIDESGMPKERFSAEFPKEGPSILRIQQVVRGDSAAYFCASSPTENTEAFFGQGTRLTVV.